Listed below are T cell receptor beta chains from one sample, sequenced in a study of cytotoxic CD8 clonotypes in ibrutinib-treated CLL. The protocol was immunoSEQ multiplex PCR, while the TCRdb copy is restricted to in-frame clones and leaves out a portion. Among about 84,000 clones listed, around 83% were seen once. Here the sequenced sample was PBMCs, taken before ibrutinib treatment. The origin of the receptors is a human donor with chronic lymphocytic leukemia. Each CDR3 is given with its conserved first and last residue. The order of the fields is CDR3 DNA, CDR3 protein, D gene, clone size, J gene, V gene. D genes are given only for firm matches. Rows give clone size only sometimes, using once, few, many, or a class for an expanded clone.

DNA: TGCGCCAGCAGCTCAGACGGGAACACCGGGGAGCTGTTTTTT
CDR3: CASSSDGNTGELFF
D: -
size: -
J: TRBJ2-2
V: TRBV5-1

DNA: TGTGCCAGCAGCTTCAATGGACAGTCGTCCTACGAGCAGTACTTC
CDR3: CASSFNGQSSYEQYF
D: -
size: once
J: TRBJ2-7
V: TRBV5-8

DNA: TGTGCCAGCAGTTACAGACAGGCCCCCTCCTACGAGCAGTACTTC
CDR3: CASSYRQAPSYEQYF
D: -
size: once
J: TRBJ2-7
V: TRBV6-5

DNA: TGTGCCAGCAGCGCCAGGGGGTCGACTAGCGGAAAAGAGACCCAGTACTTC
CDR3: CASSARGSTSGKETQYF
D: TRBD2
size: -
J: TRBJ2-5
V: TRBV9

DNA: TGCGCCAGCAGCTTACAGGGGGCGGAAAATCAGCCCCAGCATTTT
CDR3: CASSLQGAENQPQHF
D: TRBD1
size: -
J: TRBJ1-5
V: TRBV5-1

DNA: TGCGCCAGCAGCCAATCAACCCGGACAGGGGCGCGAGAGCAGTACTTC
CDR3: CASSQSTRTGAREQYF
D: TRBD1
size: once
J: TRBJ2-7
V: TRBV4-1

DNA: TGCGCCAGCAGCCAGCGGGTCTCGGCCGGGACATCATACGAGCAGTACTTC
CDR3: CASSQRVSAGTSYEQYF
D: -
size: -
J: TRBJ2-7
V: TRBV4-1

DNA: TGTGCCAGCAGCTTGAACACAGGGGGCCGTAAAGGTTTAGGAAACACCATATATTTT
CDR3: CASSLNTGGRKGLGNTIYF
D: TRBD1
size: few
J: TRBJ1-3
V: TRBV5-4

DNA: TGTGCCAGCAGCTTAGCGCTACCGAACTCTGGGGCCAACGTCCTGACTTTC
CDR3: CASSLALPNSGANVLTF
D: -
size: -
J: TRBJ2-6
V: TRBV7-9

DNA: TGTGCCAGCAGCCCACTCCAGGGATCCTACGAGCAGTACTTC
CDR3: CASSPLQGSYEQYF
D: -
size: once
J: TRBJ2-7
V: TRBV6-5

DNA: TGCGCCAGCAGCTTGCAGCCGGGACGGACCTCATTTGAAGCTTTCTTT
CDR3: CASSLQPGRTSFEAFF
D: -
size: -
J: TRBJ1-1
V: TRBV5-1

DNA: TGTGCCAGCAGCTTGGCCGGGCTAGGGCTGATGGAGCAGTACTTC
CDR3: CASSLAGLGLMEQYF
D: -
size: -
J: TRBJ2-7
V: TRBV5-5

DNA: TGTGCCAGCAGTTATCAGGGGATAGACACAGATACGCAGTATTTT
CDR3: CASSYQGIDTDTQYF
D: -
size: few
J: TRBJ2-3
V: TRBV6-5

DNA: TGTGCCAGCAGCCGACCGGGACTAGCTGGCACCGGGGAGCTGTTTTTT
CDR3: CASSRPGLAGTGELFF
D: TRBD2
size: -
J: TRBJ2-2
V: TRBV7-3

DNA: TGTGCCAGCAACTATAGGACTAGCGGAAACAATGAGCAGTTCTTC
CDR3: CASNYRTSGNNEQFF
D: TRBD2
size: -
J: TRBJ2-1
V: TRBV28

DNA: TGCGCCAGCAGTCCCGATAGAGACTATGGCTACACCTTC
CDR3: CASSPDRDYGYTF
D: -
size: -
J: TRBJ1-2
V: TRBV5-1

DNA: TGTGCCAGCAGCTTAGCACAGGGTGGGACTGAAGCTTTCTTT
CDR3: CASSLAQGGTEAFF
D: -
size: few
J: TRBJ1-1
V: TRBV7-9

DNA: TGTGCCAGCAGTGATTTCAGGGACCGGGGTCGGCAGCCCCAGCATTTT
CDR3: CASSDFRDRGRQPQHF
D: -
size: -
J: TRBJ1-5
V: TRBV2

DNA: TGTGCCAGTAGTATGGTGGGAGGGTCGTACGAGCAGTACTTC
CDR3: CASSMVGGSYEQYF
D: TRBD2
size: -
J: TRBJ2-7
V: TRBV19

DNA: TGTGCCAGCAGCTTAACGGTCGGGGATACGCAGTATTTT
CDR3: CASSLTVGDTQYF
D: -
size: -
J: TRBJ2-3
V: TRBV7-3

DNA: TGTGCCAGCAGTTTGGGCAGCAATCAGCCCCAGCATTTT
CDR3: CASSLGSNQPQHF
D: -
size: few
J: TRBJ1-5
V: TRBV28

DNA: TGTGCCAGTACCAGGACAGGGGGAACGTCAGATACGCAGTATTTT
CDR3: CASTRTGGTSDTQYF
D: TRBD1
size: -
J: TRBJ2-3
V: TRBV19

DNA: TGTGCCAGTAGCCCCGGACGGGGGGTGGTCACTGAAGCTTTCTTT
CDR3: CASSPGRGVVTEAFF
D: -
size: -
J: TRBJ1-1
V: TRBV19

DNA: TGTGCCAGCAGCTTAGCGTGGGGAGCGGGGAGAGCAGATACGCAGTATTTT
CDR3: CASSLAWGAGRADTQYF
D: TRBD2
size: -
J: TRBJ2-3
V: TRBV7-2

DNA: TGTGCCAGCAGCACGTTAGGGACTAGCGGAACCCCCTACGAGCAGTACTTC
CDR3: CASSTLGTSGTPYEQYF
D: TRBD2
size: -
J: TRBJ2-7
V: TRBV7-9

DNA: TGTGCCAGCTCACCTAGGCAGACTCAAGAGACCCAGTACTTC
CDR3: CASSPRQTQETQYF
D: -
size: -
J: TRBJ2-5
V: TRBV18

DNA: TGCAGCGTTGAAACCCTCGGACAGGGAGGCTTCTCTGGAAACACCATATATTTT
CDR3: CSVETLGQGGFSGNTIYF
D: TRBD1
size: -
J: TRBJ1-3
V: TRBV29-1

DNA: TGTGCCAGCAGGGGGACGGTGAGCACAGATACGCAGTATTTT
CDR3: CASRGTVSTDTQYF
D: -
size: once
J: TRBJ2-3
V: TRBV25-1

DNA: TGTGCCAGCAGTTTCCACAGGGTGAACACTGAAGCTTTCTTT
CDR3: CASSFHRVNTEAFF
D: -
size: few
J: TRBJ1-1
V: TRBV28

DNA: TGCGCCAGCAGCTCCGTAATTCAGGGGGCGAAGACTGAAGCTTTCTTT
CDR3: CASSSVIQGAKTEAFF
D: TRBD1
size: -
J: TRBJ1-1
V: TRBV5-1

DNA: TGTGCCAGCAGTTTTTATGGCAGGGTCTACGAGCAGTACTTC
CDR3: CASSFYGRVYEQYF
D: -
size: -
J: TRBJ2-7
V: TRBV27

DNA: TGTGCCAGCAACTATAAAAGAGGGGGTCGAGAGACCCAGTACTTC
CDR3: CASNYKRGGRETQYF
D: -
size: -
J: TRBJ2-5
V: TRBV5-8

DNA: TGTGCCATCAGTCCCCGGGGGGACACTGAAGCTTTCTTT
CDR3: CAISPRGDTEAFF
D: -
size: -
J: TRBJ1-1
V: TRBV10-3

DNA: TGCGCCAGCAGCAAGAAACTAGCGGACACAGATACGCAGTATTTT
CDR3: CASSKKLADTDTQYF
D: TRBD2
size: few
J: TRBJ2-3
V: TRBV5-1

DNA: TGTGCCAGCAGCTTAGACGGAGTCGAGACCCAGTACTTC
CDR3: CASSLDGVETQYF
D: -
size: -
J: TRBJ2-5
V: TRBV7-3

DNA: TGCAGCGTTGAAGATCCGTTAAACACTGAAGCTTTCTTT
CDR3: CSVEDPLNTEAFF
D: -
size: -
J: TRBJ1-1
V: TRBV29-1

DNA: TGTGCCAGCAGCCGAAATTGGGACAGGGGAAACTATGGCTACACCTTC
CDR3: CASSRNWDRGNYGYTF
D: TRBD1
size: -
J: TRBJ1-2
V: TRBV2

DNA: TGCGCCAGCAGCTTGGGACTAGCGGGAGTCGGCGGAGAGACCCAGTACTTC
CDR3: CASSLGLAGVGGETQYF
D: TRBD2
size: once
J: TRBJ2-5
V: TRBV5-1

DNA: TGTGCCAGCAGTGAACTTGGTACTAGCGGGAGAGGCATTCAGTACTTC
CDR3: CASSELGTSGRGIQYF
D: TRBD2
size: -
J: TRBJ2-4
V: TRBV25-1

DNA: TGCGCCAGCAGCCCAGACATCTCTGGAAACACCATATATTTT
CDR3: CASSPDISGNTIYF
D: -
size: -
J: TRBJ1-3
V: TRBV5-1

DNA: TGCGCCAGCAGCTTGGTTTCGGGAGGGATAACAGATACGCAGTATTTT
CDR3: CASSLVSGGITDTQYF
D: TRBD2
size: -
J: TRBJ2-3
V: TRBV5-1